These T cell receptor beta chains were read from a single sample in a study of T cell changes during pregnancy in multiple sclerosis. The protocol was immunoSEQ multiplex PCR, while the TCRdb copy is restricted to in-frame clones and leaves out a portion. Here the sample spans tens of thousands of clones, under 95% being singletons. The material sequenced was CD4+ T cells from peripheral blood mononuclear cells, taken before pregnancy. Receptors originate from a female donor with multiple sclerosis, enrolled in a pregnancy study. CDR3s include the opening cysteine and the closing phenylalanine or tryptophan. Each record gives: CDR3 protein, CDR3 DNA, D gene, clone size, J gene, CDR3 length, V gene. A D gene is named only where the DNA matches it firmly. The listing skips clone size in some rows; elsewhere it reads once, few, many or a size class.

CASSLGWRGQGVGGTEAFF TGTGCCAGCAGCTTAGGATGGCGCGGACAGGGGGTGGGAGGCACTGAAGCTTTCTTT TRBD1 - TRBJ1-1 19 TRBV7-6
CASSSPGQGISPLHF TGTGCCAGCAGCTCACCGGGACAGGGTATATCACCCCTCCACTTT TRBD1 - TRBJ1-6 15 TRBV5-6
CASSRLASGHYEQYF TGTGCCAGCAGTCGGCTCGCTAGCGGGCACTACGAGCAGTACTTC TRBD2 - TRBJ2-7 15 TRBV6-5
CASTSYGGGFYEQYF TGTGCCAGCACCTCCTATGGGGGGGGCTTCTACGAGCAGTACTTC - - TRBJ2-7 15 TRBV6-5
CASSTGGYGTEAFF TGTGCCAGCAGCACCGGAGGTTACGGCACTGAAGCTTTCTTT - once TRBJ1-1 14 TRBV6-4
CASSPDRGGVTQYF TGTGCCAGCAGTCCGGACAGGGGTGGGGTTACGCAGTATTTT TRBD1 - TRBJ2-3 14 TRBV6-5
CASSEAGATEAFF TGCGCCAGCAGCGAGGCAGGGGCCACTGAAGCTTTCTTT - - TRBJ1-1 13 TRBV5-1
CASSLVGLGIAYNEQFF TGTGCCAGCAGCTTGGTCGGACTGGGGATTGCCTACAATGAGCAGTTCTTC - - TRBJ2-1 17 TRBV5-6
CASRDRVGNSPLHF TGTGCCAGCAGGGACAGGGTCGGCAATTCACCCCTCCACTTT TRBD1 - TRBJ1-6 14 TRBV6-1
CASSPLSLDTQYF TGTGCCAGCTCACCGTTATCCCTGGATACGCAGTATTTT - - TRBJ2-3 13 TRBV18
CASSLLAGGVDTQYF TGTGCCAGCAGTTTACTAGCGGGAGGTGTAGATACGCAGTATTTT TRBD2 - TRBJ2-3 15 TRBV28
CAWSQQGKARTEAFF TGTGCCTGGTCTCAGCAGGGGAAAGCGAGGACTGAAGCTTTCTTT - - TRBJ1-1 15 TRBV30
CASSWDRGNEQYF TGTGCCAGCAGCTGGGACAGGGGCAACGAGCAGTACTTC TRBD1 - TRBJ2-7 13 TRBV5-4
CASSAEVPGLAGGDTQYF TGTGCCAGCAGCGCCGAGGTCCCGGGACTAGCGGGAGGAGATACGCAGTATTTT TRBD2 - TRBJ2-3 18 TRBV9
CASSLGQGNSPLHF TGCGCCAGCAGCTTGGGACAGGGCAATTCACCCCTCCACTTT TRBD1 - TRBJ1-6 14 TRBV5-1
CASSSSRGGTGELFF TGTGCCAGCAGTTCGTCCAGGGGCGGCACCGGGGAGCTGTTTTTT - - TRBJ2-2 15 TRBV28
CAISPWTGIAKNIQYF TGTGCCATCAGTCCTTGGACAGGGATAGCCAAAAACATTCAGTACTTC TRBD1 - TRBJ2-4 16 TRBV10-3
CASSSGAGYGYTF TGTGCCAGCAGTTCTGGTGCCGGCTATGGCTACACCTTC - - TRBJ1-2 13 TRBV28
CASSPQSYEQYF TGTGCCAGCAGCCCACAATCCTACGAGCAGTACTTC - - TRBJ2-7 12 TRBV14
CASSAAGGGRYYNEQFF TGTGCCAGCAGCGCCGCGGGCGGGGGCCGATACTACAATGAGCAGTTCTTC - once TRBJ2-1 17 TRBV9
CAWSVLGTTNTEAFF TGTGCCTGGAGTGTACTGGGGACAACGAACACTGAAGCTTTCTTT - - TRBJ1-1 15 TRBV30
CSVSRLSTEAFF TGCAGCGTTTCCCGACTGAGCACTGAAGCTTTCTTT - few TRBJ1-1 12 TRBV29-1
CASRGRQGEDGYTF TGTGCCAGCAGAGGCCGACAGGGAGAAGATGGCTACACCTTC TRBD1 - TRBJ1-2 14 TRBV9
CASSPGISYNEQFF TGTGCCAGCTCTCCGGGGATCTCCTACAATGAGCAGTTCTTC - - TRBJ2-1 14 TRBV18
CASSRTGVSYNEQFF TGCGCCAGCAGTCGGACAGGGGTTTCCTACAATGAGCAGTTCTTC TRBD1 - TRBJ2-1 15 TRBV5-1
CASSHRDRGQTSGNTIYF TGTGCCAGCTCACATAGGGACAGGGGCCAGACTTCTGGAAACACCATATATTTT TRBD1 - TRBJ1-3 18 TRBV18
CASRRTGVNYGYTF TGTGCCAGCAGGAGGACAGGGGTTAACTATGGCTACACCTTC TRBD1 few TRBJ1-2 14 TRBV9
CASSFSRGTDTQYF TGTGCCAGCAGCTTTAGTAGAGGCACAGATACGCAGTATTTT - - TRBJ2-3 14 TRBV11-2
CASSDQGAGDTQYF TGCGCCAGCAGCGATCAGGGGGCCGGAGATACGCAGTATTTT TRBD1 - TRBJ2-3 14 TRBV5-1
CASSQSGLAGGSHEQFF TGTGCCAGCAGCCAATCCGGACTAGCGGGAGGGTCCCATGAGCAGTTCTTC TRBD2 - TRBJ2-1 17 TRBV4-2
CASSLSTAGYNEQFF TGTGCCAGCAGTTTATCAACGGCAGGCTACAATGAGCAGTTCTTC - once TRBJ2-1 15 TRBV28
CASSLVASGGPEQETQYF TGCGCCAGCAGCTTGGTAGCTAGCGGGGGGCCAGAACAAGAGACCCAGTACTTC TRBD2 - TRBJ2-5 18 TRBV5-1
CASSQTGPGELFF TGTGCCAGCAGCCAGACAGGGCCCGGGGAGCTGTTTTTT TRBD1 - TRBJ2-2 13 TRBV7-8
CASSKRLARSRPGTIYF TGTGCCAGCAGCAAACGGCTGGCCAGGTCTCGTCCAGGGACCATATATTTT - - TRBJ1-3 17 TRBV21-1
CASSTPQQGFEETQYF TGTGCCAGTAGTACACCCCAACAGGGATTTGAAGAGACCCAGTACTTC - once TRBJ2-5 16 TRBV19
CAWSVRAGRGYTF TGTGCCTGGAGTGTCCGGGCAGGGCGAGGCTACACCTTC - - TRBJ1-2 13 TRBV30
CASRNRGGGNQPQHF TGTGCCAGTAGAAACAGGGGAGGTGGCAATCAGCCCCAGCATTTT TRBD1 once TRBJ1-5 15 TRBV19
CASSPRQVNTGELFF TGTGCCAGCAGCCCCCGACAGGTGAACACCGGGGAGCTGTTTTTT - few TRBJ2-2 15 TRBV7-2
CASSQRGTSGTDTQYF TGCGCCAGCAGCCAACGCGGGACTAGCGGCACAGATACGCAGTATTTT TRBD2 - TRBJ2-3 16 TRBV4-3
CASSQEVSGGAAVYEQYF TGCGCCAGCAGCCAAGAGGTTAGCGGGGGGGCCGCTGTGTACGAGCAGTACTTC TRBD2 - TRBJ2-7 18 TRBV4-3
CASAMGQGVNQPQHF TGTGCTAGTGCCATGGGACAGGGCGTCAATCAGCCCCAGCATTTT TRBD1 - TRBJ1-5 15 TRBV12-5
CASSLDSLTAYGYTF TGCGCCAGCAGCTTGGATTCTCTTACAGCATATGGCTACACCTTC - once TRBJ1-2 15 TRBV5-1
CASSQDGRGYYNEQFF TGCGCCAGCAGCCAAGATGGCAGGGGCTACTACAATGAGCAGTTCTTC - - TRBJ2-1 16 TRBV4-1